This record covers a single TCR beta chain. Its antigen is currently not known. Base qualities are not provided; no much larger clone lies one nucleotide away. The CDR3 contains 15 residues, cysteine and phenylalanine counted. The entry retains the CDR3 DNA only, 45 bases that are in frame from base 1. The germline V gene (reference sequence) gives CDR1 as LNHDA and CDR2 as SQIVND. The germline V end is reduced by 6 bases and the J end by 7 bases; junction bases left unmatched: 6. This specimen comes from a study of blood T cell repertoires in COVID-19 (dated by TCRdb to the early 2020s). As for the study more broadly: Collaborator samples came from the United States, Italy and Spain and covered acute and convalescent phases of COVID-19. The prospective study material was composed of cDNA or gDNA derived from T cells, B-cell-depleted T cells, or PBMCs. Deeply sampled blood TCRbeta repertoires from subjects exposed to, actively infected with, or recovered from COVID-19 were included in the dataset. A freely available public database, intended as a resource for researchers studying the immune response to SARS-CoV-2, is where the repertoires were released. Samples were obtained from the ongoing ImmuneRACE study (first 160 participants) and from 950 to 1,500 subjects provided by 6 global collaborators. Sample metadata almost always included a de-identified subject ID, COVID-19 status, age in years and sex. Where available, HLA class I and class II types were taken from metadata supplied by the sample provider and were not determined by assay-based typing.

Study-level results and caveats: Clinical and demographic metadata were provided uncurated, with the amount varying by source and participant.

A second Seattle source provided samples from volunteer blood donors who had recovered from COVID-19. Each collaborating institution followed its own protocols to collect whole blood in K2EDTA tubes. For TCRbeta analysis, collaborators shipped samples in one of three forms: frozen whole blood, isolated PBMCs, or DNA extracted from either of those sample types. The immunoSEQ Assay, a bias-controlled multiplex PCR, was used to amplify TCRbeta CDR3 regions from genomic DNA. In the paper's pipeline: The number of nucleated cells in each sample was estimated from the amplification of reference gene primers within the assay. To quantify the absolute abundance of each unique TCRbeta CDR3 rearrangement, sequence reads were collapsed and filtered. Productive Simpson clonality was computed per sample as the square root of Simpson's diversity index over productive rearrangements. The clones in this table, taken by TCRdb from immuneACCESS, are in-frame only. Not every clone is retained; where verified, under half of the shortfall comes from an unresolved V gene, and the cause of the rest is unknown. V and J calls and clone size are copied from that table; D and trimming were computed from the DNA. The sample profile shows more than 300,000 clones; roughly 90% of them were found once. 6.4% of the sample goes to the ten largest clones.

The TCR sequence derives from a man aged 18 to 30 who had recovered from COVID-19. The chain is assembled from TRBV19 and TRBJ2-2; the junction holds 12 bases that match TRBD1. Sequencing was done on a sample of peripheral blood. The CDR3 amino acid sequence is: CASSAGQGASGELFF. DNA sequence: TGTGCCAGTAGCGCGGGACAGGGGGCTAGCGGGGAGCTGTTTTTT.